This TCR beta chain was recovered during a study of breast tumors, draining lymph nodes, adjacent tissues (TCRdb year 2016). For the wider study: TCR beta repertoires were compared across tumor, adjacent nontumor tissue and axillary lymph nodes obtained from breast cancer patients. The study was designed to assess the relationships and possible T-cell exchange between tumor, surrounding tissue and draining lymph node repertoires in human breast cancer. The investigation overall reported the following: A scenario in which most tumor T cells derive from the lymph node and then expand within tumor tissue was judged to be consistent with the data. The conclusion that tumor T cells originate in lymph nodes was framed as consistent with a hypothesis rather than directly demonstrated. Tumor and nontumor tissue repertoires were found to be significantly more similar in luminal-like than in basal-like breast cancer. Tumor T-cell repertoires showed less diversity than lymph node repertoires and more diversity than nontumor tissue repertoires, and tumor T-cell repertoires showed preferential V and J gene usage.

On this clonotype itself: It has no known antigen specificity. The record has no base qualities; no much larger clone is one base away.

Lymph node samples came from the axillary draining lymph nodes of breast cancer patients. Sequenced on an Illumina HiSeq 2000. Multiplex PCR amplification was used to build the TCR beta chain libraries. The amplified TCR beta chain products were analyzed by high-throughput sequencing. TCRdb reprocessing: public reads trimmed at Q25 with fastp, clones called with MiXCR, in-frame beta chains kept. CDR3 protein sequences are deduplicated, and each keeps its most common genes and DNA. The sample table shows 200,000 to 250,000 distinct CDR3 sequences, and 32% are seen once. Clones ranked in the top ten supply just over 1.4% of the sample. Including the terminal cysteine and phenylalanine, the CDR3 comprises 12 residues. The only DNA kept is the CDR3, 36 bases in frame from the first base. V trim: 7 bases; J trim: 3 bases; unmatched bases: 4. CDR1 is given as DFQATT and CDR2 as SNEGSKA, both from the germline V gene (reference sequence).

In this chain, TRBV20-1 is recombined with TRBJ1-1; 8 of the junction bases match TRBD1. Input material: axillary lymph node tissue. The sequence came from a female donor with breast cancer. Some clones in this sample may be carry-over from other donors' samples. The CDR3 protein: CSDGQGDTEAFF. DNA sequence: TGCAGTGATGGACAGGGTGACACTGAAGCTTTCTTT.